Listed here are 31 T cell receptor beta chains from one sample, sequenced in a study of cytomegalovirus exposure and HLA in healthy donors. Some clones are missing from TCRdb's copy, which holds only in-frame ones; the method was immunoSEQ multiplex PCR. The table has about 170,000 clones, roughly 95% seen once; the top ten hold roughly 1%. The specimen was PBMCs. All receptors come from a woman aged 18-35 years in good health and CMV-seronegative.

V gene TRBV7-2 combines with J gene TRBJ1-5; 7 bases are a match to TRBD1. Germline-derived CDR1 and CDR2 are SGHTA and FQGNSA. The CDR3 is 16 residues long. J lost 0 bases, V lost 5 bases, and 7 bases had no gene match. The CDR3, as DNA: TGTGCCAGCAGCAGAGGGACAGTTATTAGCAATCAGCCCCAGCATTTT. Translating gives CASSRGTVISNQPQHF.

The rearrangement links TRBV7-2 to TRBJ1-2, with 8 bases fitting TRBD1. CDR1 is SGHTA and CDR2 is FQGNSA in the germline V gene. V shed 5 bases and J 7 bases; nucleotides not matched to a gene: 6. The length of the CDR3 is 13 residues. DNA for the CDR3: TGTGCCAGCAGCCCGGGGACAGGAGCTGGCTACACCTTC. Translated, it gives CASSPGTGAGYTF.

The chain uses TRBV4-1 and TRBJ1-2; 7 bases are shared with TRBD1. CDR3 size: 13 residues. Germline assignment: CDR1 MGHRA and CDR2 YSYEKL. V trimming: 4 bases; J trimming: 4 bases; junction bases outside the gene matches: 3. The CDR3 spells CASSPTGVYGYTF. The CDR3 DNA sequence: TGCGCCAGCAGCCCTACAGGGGTCTATGGCTACACCTTC.

Here the CDR3 DNA reads TGTGCCAGTAGGGACCCCGGGACAAGTTCCTACGAGCAGTACTTC. This codes for CASRDPGTSSYEQYF. J is TRBJ2-7 and V is TRBV19; D is perhaps TRBD1 (6 bases). Trimming stripped 6 bases from V and 1 base from J, with 16 bases between. Germline V CDR1 and CDR2: LNHDA, SQIVND (reference sequence). The CDR3 runs to 15 residues.

The chain is built from TRBV5-5 and TRBJ2-7; D not resolved. CDR1 SGHKS and CDR2 YYEKEE come from the germline V gene (reference sequence). Trimming removed 1 base at V and 2 bases at J, with 13 bases between. The CDR3 consists of 15 residues. The CDR3, as DNA: TGTGCCAGCAGCTTGACAGACGACCCCACCTACGAGCAGTACTTC. Its translation: CASSLTDDPTYEQYF.

In the case of this clone: Other DNA sequences from this sample encode an identical CDR3 as well. The rearrangement joins TRBV6-6 to TRBJ2-7; 7 bases align to TRBD1. After removal of 4 bases from V and 0 bases from J, the junction contained 0 bases not matched to a gene. Per germline, CDR1 MNHNY and CDR2 SVGAGI (reference sequence). The CDR3 is 13 residues long. The CDR3 DNA reads TGTGCCAGCAGTTGGGACAGCTCCTACGAGCAGTACTTC. This codes for CASSWDSSYEQYF.

The V gene is TRBV19, the J gene TRBJ1-5; possibly TRBD1 for D (6 bases). Trimming removed 3 bases from V and 0 bases from J, with 9 bases in between. The CDR3 covers 15 residues. Germline V gene lookup returns CDR1 LNHDA and CDR2 SQIVND (reference sequence). CDR3 residues: CASSIQGYSNQPQHF. The CDR3 nucleotides read TGTGCCAGTAGTATCCAGGGGTATAGCAATCAGCCCCAGCATTTT.

The chain employs TRBV19 and TRBJ1-5, with D possibly being TRBD1 (6 bases). Trimming stripped 4 bases from V and 4 bases from J, with 14 bases between. The germline V gene encodes CDR1 LNHDA and CDR2 SQIVND (reference sequence). This CDR3 is 15 amino acids long. The CDR3 region has the DNA TGTGCCAGTAGTACAACCGGGAGGGGGAATCAGCCCCAGCATTTT. Its protein product is CASSTTGRGNQPQHF.

The V and J genes are TRBV9 and TRBJ2-2; possibly TRBD2 for D (7 bases). The V and J ends lost 1 base and 3 bases respectively, with 16 bases between them. CDR1 and CDR2 from the germline V gene are SGDLS and YYNGEE. CDR3 length: 17 residues. The CDR3 here is CASSVRSGGGDTGELFF. CDR3 nucleotides: TGTGCCAGCAGCGTAAGATCGGGGGGCGGTGACACCGGGGAGCTGTTTTTT.

CDR3: CASSFGLAGGDNEQFF. In nucleotides, the CDR3 is TGTGCCAGCAGCTTCGGACTAGCGGGGGGTGACAATGAGCAGTTCTTC. V usage is TRBV7-8 and J usage is TRBJ2-1; 14 bases fit TRBD2. Trimming removed 3 bases from V and 5 bases from J; junction bases left unmatched: 3. Looked up from germline, CDR1 is SGHVS and CDR2 is FQNEAQ. This CDR3 has 16 residues. Full variable domain (rest looked up from reference TRBV7-8 and TRBJ2-1): GAGVSQSPRYKVAKRGQDVALRCDPISGHVSLFWYQQALGQGPEFLTYFQNEAQLDKSGLPSDRFFAERPEGSVSTLKIQRTQQEDSAVYLCASSFGLAGGDNEQFFGPGTRLTVL.

The rearrangement joins TRBV6-5 to TRBJ2-7; TRBD1 matches at 7 bases. This CDR3 region has 14 residues. Germline V gene sequence: CDR1 MNHEY, CDR2 SVGAGI. Germline trimming cut 5 bases from V and 0 bases from J; bases unmatched to any gene: 4. In DNA form, the CDR3 reads TGTGCCAGCAGTCTAGACAGGGACTCCTACGAGCAGTACTTC. Translation: CASSLDRDSYEQYF.

The chain is built from TRBV4-2 and TRBJ2-1; D might be TRBD2 (6 bases). Per the germline V gene, CDR1 is LGHNA and CDR2 is YNFKEQ. This CDR3 is 17 amino acids long. Trimming removed 0 bases at V and 5 bases at J, with 17 bases between. The CDR3 is CASSQEYVRTTNNEQFF. The CDR3 nucleotides are TGTGCCAGCAGCCAAGAGTATGTTCGGACTACCAACAATGAGCAGTTCTTC.

The genes are TRBV5-1 and TRBJ1-6; D gene unclear. The ends were cut back, 5 bases at V and 7 bases at J, with 10 bases in the middle. The CDR3 spans 13 residues. The germline CDR1 and CDR2 sequences are SGHRS and YFSETQ. The CDR3 loop reads CASREGGNSPLHF. CDR3 DNA sequence: TGCGCCAGCAGGGAGGGTGGAAATTCACCCCTCCACTTT.

The chain recombines TRBV7-3 with TRBJ1-2; D might be TRBD1 (6 bases). Germline loops: CDR1 SGHTA, CDR2 FQGTGA. This CDR3 has 15 residues. Trimming took 3 bases from V and 4 from J, leaving 15 bases between them. CDR3 sequence (DNA): TGTGCCAGCAGCTTTACCCCCAGGGGCGGCTATGGCTACACCTTC. This gives the protein CASSFTPRGGYGYTF.

This clone was counted a single time. The V call is TRBV5-1, the J call TRBJ1-4; D is unclear. This CDR3 region has 17 residues. The V end lost 4 bases, the J end lost 7 bases, and 23 bases lay between the germline ends. Looked up from germline, CDR1 is SGHRS and CDR2 is YFSETQ. CDR3 DNA: TGCGCCAGCAGCCTCCGGCCCAACCACGCGAGAGGTGAAAAACTGTTTTTT. Translated: CASSLRPNHARGEKLFF. Together with reference TRBV5-1 and TRBJ1-4, the CDR3 gives the full variable domain: KAGVTQTPRYLIKTRGQQVTLSCSPISGHRSVSWYQQTPGQGLQFLFEYFSETQRNKGNFPGRFSGRQFSNSRSEMNVSTLELGDSALYLCASSLRPNHARGEKLFFGSGTQLSVL.

V and J are TRBV5-1 and TRBJ2-1, with D possibly matching TRBD2 (6 bases). This CDR3 has 14 residues. Germline lookup yields CDR1 SGHRS and CDR2 YFSETQ. V lost 0 bases and J lost 5, with 9 bases in between. CDR3 DNA sequence: TGCGCCAGCAGCTTGGCGGGACTCGACAATGAGCAGTTCTTC. Protein sequence: CASSLAGLDNEQFF.

V usage is TRBV9 and J usage is TRBJ2-7; 11 bases are a match to TRBD1. The CDR3 has 14 residues. The trim removed 3 bases at V and 10 bases at J, leaving 9 bases unmatched. The germline CDR1 and CDR2 sequences are SGDLS and YYNGEE. The CDR3 nucleotides read TGTGCCAGCAGCGAAACCGGGACAGGGGGTAATCAGTACTTC. It specifies CASSETGTGGNQYF.

The CDR3 region has the DNA TGTGCCAGCAGCAAAGGCGCAGGTTTGAACACTGAAGCTTTCTTT. Its protein product is CASSKGAGLNTEAFF. J is TRBJ1-1 and V is TRBV9; no clear D gene. The CDR3 loop spans 15 amino acids. Trimming removed 4 bases at V and 0 bases at J, with 13 bases between. The germline CDR1 and CDR2 sequences are SGDLS and YYNGEE.

This clone was recorded only once. V and J are TRBV29-1 and TRBJ2-7; a weak D match, TRBD1 (5 bases). The germline V and J ends were trimmed by 6 bases and 3 bases, with 15 bases remaining between them. The CDR3 contains 13 residues. Germline V gene data show CDR1 as SQVTM and CDR2 as ANQGSEA. The CDR3 sequence: CSVQGPTDYEQYF. CDR3 nucleotide sequence: TGCAGCGTCCAGGGTCCTACGGACTACGAGCAGTACTTC.

This chain links TRBV5-1 with TRBJ1-2; 7 bases are shared with TRBD1. This CDR3 contains 17 residues. Germline V CDR1 and CDR2: SGHRS, YFSETQ. V trimming: 2 bases; J trimming: 2 bases; junction bases outside the gene matches: 12. The CDR3 region is CASSFLSGTAVNYGYTF. The CDR3, as DNA: TGCGCCAGCAGCTTCTTGTCAGGGACAGCTGTAAACTATGGCTACACCTTC.

The chain carries TRBV7-8 and TRBJ2-7, with TRBD1 matching 9 bases. The trim removed 5 bases at V and 2 bases at J, leaving 7 bases unmatched. This CDR3 comprises 15 residues. CDR1 is SGHVS, CDR2 FQNEAQ, per germline. CDR3 in amino acids: CASSLDRGEAYEQYF. The CDR3 nucleotides are TGTGCCAGCAGCCTAGACAGGGGGGAAGCCTACGAGCAGTACTTC.

The V gene is TRBV4-1, the J gene TRBJ2-2; the D is unclear. Germline CDR1 is MGHRA and CDR2 is YSYEKL. CDR3 length: 16 amino acids. V lost 3 bases to trimming and J lost 5 bases, with 16 bases between them. The CDR3 loop reads CASSQWSPGVTGELFF. The CDR3 nucleotides are TGCGCCAGCAGCCAGTGGTCGCCGGGTGTGACCGGGGAGCTGTTTTTT.

This clone appeared once. The J gene is TRBJ2-7, the V gene TRBV19; perhaps TRBD1 as D (6 bases). The germline gives CDR1 LNHDA, CDR2 SQIVND (reference sequence). The CDR3 totals 14 residues. Trimming shortened V by 5 bases and J by 0 bases, and 11 bases separated the two germline ends. DNA for the CDR3: TGTGCCAGTAGTCTTGGGGACATCTCCTACGAGCAGTACTTC. As protein: CASSLGDISYEQYF. The whole variable domain, filled in from reference TRBV19 and TRBJ2-7, reads DGGITQSPKYLFRKEGQNVTLSCEQNLNHDAMYWYRQDPGQGLRLIYYSQIVNDFQKGDIAEGYSVSREKKESFPLTVTSAQKNPTAFYLCASSLGDISYEQYFGPGTRLTVT.

The rearrangement joins TRBV18 to TRBJ1-1; 9 bases fit TRBD1. CDR1 is KGHSH and CDR2 is LQKENI in the germline V gene. The length of the CDR3 is 14 residues. Germline trimming cut 3 bases from V and 10 bases from J; bases unmatched to any gene: 9. CDR3 in amino acids: CASSPRDREYGAFF. The CDR3 nucleotides read TGTGCCAGCTCACCCCGGGACAGGGAATACGGAGCTTTCTTT.

The genes are TRBV7-2 and TRBJ2-5; TRBD2 aligns across 10 bases. Germline values: CDR1 SGHTA, CDR2 FQGNSA. The CDR3 runs to 16 residues. The V segment lost 0 bases and the J segment 1 base; nucleotides outside the gene matches: 2. CDR3 residues: CASSLAVAGGQETQYF. The CDR3 coding sequence is TGTGCCAGCAGCTTAGCGGTAGCGGGGGGCCAAGAGACCCAGTACTTC.

The gene calls are TRBV4-1 and TRBJ1-6; 7 bases agree with TRBD1. Germline-derived CDR1 and CDR2 are MGHRA and YSYEKL. V trimming: 0 bases; J trimming: 7 bases; junction bases outside the gene matches: 6. The CDR3 is 16 amino acids. This chain's CDR3 is CASSQEGGGRNSPLHF. CDR3 bases: TGCGCCAGCAGCCAAGAAGGAGGGGGCAGAAATTCACCCCTCCACTTT.

The chain combines TRBV7-9 with TRBJ2-1, with 11 bases lining up with TRBD2. This CDR3 region has 16 residues. Germline-derived CDR1 and CDR2 are SEHNR and FQNEAQ (reference sequence). V lost 5 bases, J lost 7 bases, and 10 bases stayed unmatched. The CDR3 bases are TGTGCCAGCAGCACCCATACTAGCGGGGGTGATAATGAGCAGTTCTTC. As protein: CASSTHTSGGDNEQFF.

The rearrangement uses TRBV15 and TRBJ2-5, with 10 bases fitting TRBD1. The V gene's germline CDR1 is LNHNV and CDR2 YYDKDF (reference sequence). This CDR3 is built from 17 residues. V shed 8 bases, J shed 1 base, and the junction held 13 bases outside the gene matches. CDR3 DNA sequence: TGTGCCACCCGACCCGCGACAGGGGGCGCGATCCAAGAGACCCAGTACTTC. Its protein product is CATRPATGGAIQETQYF.

The rearrangement joins TRBV10-3 to TRBJ1-2; 10 bases map to TRBD1. The CDR3 has 15 residues. V trimming: 0 bases; J trimming: 3 bases; junction bases outside the gene matches: 1. From germline, CDR1 is ENHRY and CDR2 SYGVKD. CDR3 in amino acids: CAISESTGGYYGYTF. Written as DNA, the CDR3 is TGTGCCATCAGTGAGTCGACAGGGGGCTACTATGGCTACACCTTC.

This clone is a singleton in its sample. The chain carries TRBV19 and TRBJ1-2; D unclear. V was pared by 5 bases and J by 1 base, with 5 bases between. Germline CDR1 is LNHDA and CDR2 is SQIVND (reference sequence). This CDR3 has 12 amino acids. CDR3 region: CASSSVNYGYTF. The CDR3 region has the DNA TGTGCCAGTAGTTCCGTTAACTATGGCTACACCTTC.

This rearrangement joins TRBV29-1 to TRBJ1-4, with 9 bases lining up with TRBD1. CDR1 and CDR2 from the germline V gene are SQVTM and ANQGSEA. Trimming cost V 7 bases and J 4 bases; bases outside gene matches: 13. The CDR3 is 16 residues long. CDR3 nucleotides: TGCAGCGCCAAGGGGCGGGACAGGGCAATTAATGAAAAACTGTTTTTT. Residues: CSAKGRDRAINEKLFF.